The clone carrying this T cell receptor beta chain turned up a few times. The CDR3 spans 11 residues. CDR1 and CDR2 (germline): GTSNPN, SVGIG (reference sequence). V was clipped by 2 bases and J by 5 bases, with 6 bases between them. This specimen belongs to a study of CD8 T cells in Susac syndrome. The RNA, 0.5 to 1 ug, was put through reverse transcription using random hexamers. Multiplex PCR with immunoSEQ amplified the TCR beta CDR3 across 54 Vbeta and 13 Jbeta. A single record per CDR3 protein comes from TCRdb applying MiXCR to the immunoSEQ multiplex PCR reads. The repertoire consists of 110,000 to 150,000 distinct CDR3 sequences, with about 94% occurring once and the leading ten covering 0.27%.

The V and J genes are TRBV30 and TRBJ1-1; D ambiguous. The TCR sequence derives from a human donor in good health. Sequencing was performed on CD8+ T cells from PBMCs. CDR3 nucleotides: TGTGCCTGGAGTCCGGGAACTGAAGCTTTCTTT. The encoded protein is CAWSPGTEAFF.